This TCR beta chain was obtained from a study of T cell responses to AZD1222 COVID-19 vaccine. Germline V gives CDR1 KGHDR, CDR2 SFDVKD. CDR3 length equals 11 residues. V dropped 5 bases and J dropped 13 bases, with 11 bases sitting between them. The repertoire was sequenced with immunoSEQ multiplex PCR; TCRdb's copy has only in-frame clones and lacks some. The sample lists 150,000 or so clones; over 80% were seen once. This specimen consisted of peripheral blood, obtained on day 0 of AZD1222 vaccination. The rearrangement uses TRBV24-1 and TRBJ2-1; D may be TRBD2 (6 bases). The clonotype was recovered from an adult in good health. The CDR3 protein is CATSVGGIQFF. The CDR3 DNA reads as TGTGCCACCAGTGTAGGAGGGATTCAGTTCTTC.